The entry below describes one T cell receptor (beta chain). Produced via immunoSEQ multiplex PCR; TCRdb's table is partial and in-frame only. The table lists some 120,000 clones, about 88% of them singletons, with approximately 5% in the top ten. The CDR3 has 18 residues. V was trimmed by 0 bases and J by 10 bases, leaving 27 bases between them. From germline, CDR1 is LGHDT and CDR2 YNNKEL (reference sequence). Those enrolled in Seattle joined during active infection and were followed longitudinally afterward. These data are taken from a study of blood T cell repertoires in COVID-19. This rearrangement joins TRBV3-1 (or the pseudogene TRBV3-2) to TRBJ1-1; TRBD1 might be the D (5 bases). The source of this sequence is a man between 60 and 70 years old with COVID-19, enrolled during active disease. What was sequenced was peripheral blood. The DNA for the CDR3 is TGTGCCAGCAGCCAAGACCGACGGGGGATTCGAACACTCAGTGGAGCTTTCTTT. The encoded protein is CASSQDRRGIRTLSGAFF.